A selection of T cell receptor beta chains follows, all from one sample in a study of blood T cell repertoires in COVID-19. Sequencing was performed with immunoSEQ multiplex PCR; in TCRdb, only in-frame clones are kept and a portion is missing. The sample has under 350,000 clones; 85% to 90% are singletons. What was sequenced was PBMCs or T cells enriched from blood (not recorded which). The receptors originated from a man aged 25 to 40 who had recovered from COVID-19. Both conserved end residues are part of each CDR3. The D gene is left open where the match is weak. Only part of the rows carry a size: once, few, many, or a class if the clone is expanded.

j_call: TRBJ2-7; d_call: NA; clone_size: NA; v_call: TRBV19; cdr3_aa: CASSILGDFYEQYF; cdr3_nt: TGTGCCAGTAGTATATTGGGGGACTTTTACGAGCAGTACTTC
j_call: TRBJ2-6; d_call: TRBD2; clone_size: NA; v_call: TRBV7-9; cdr3_aa: CASSFTSGQAGGANVLTF; cdr3_nt: TGTGCCAGCAGCTTCACTAGCGGGCAGGCAGGGGGGGCCAACGTCCTGACTTTC
j_call: TRBJ2-1; d_call: TRBD2; clone_size: NA; v_call: TRBV30; cdr3_aa: CAWSTQSVSGIQIF; cdr3_nt: TGTGCCTGGAGTACCCAGTCTGTTAGCGGGATCCAGATCTTC
j_call: TRBJ1-5; d_call: NA; clone_size: many; v_call: TRBV4-1; cdr3_aa: CASSPPFGRGINQPQHF; cdr3_nt: TGCGCCAGCAGCCCCCCGTTTGGGAGGGGGATCAATCAGCCCCAGCATTTT
j_call: TRBJ2-5; d_call: NA; clone_size: NA; v_call: TRBV7-6; cdr3_aa: CASSRTVVLDQETQYF; cdr3_nt: TGTGCCAGCAGTAGGACAGTGGTCCTTGATCAAGAGACCCAGTACTTC
j_call: TRBJ2-3; d_call: TRBD2; clone_size: NA; v_call: TRBV3-1/TRBV3-2; cdr3_aa: CASSQVAGGGDTQYF; cdr3_nt: TGTGCCAGCAGCCAAGTAGCGGGAGGGGGAGATACGCAGTATTTT
j_call: TRBJ1-4; d_call: TRBD1; clone_size: NA; v_call: TRBV4-1; cdr3_aa: CASSHQIQGVKGEKLFF; cdr3_nt: TGCGCCAGCAGCCATCAAATCCAGGGGGTGAAGGGTGAAAAACTGTTTTTT
j_call: TRBJ1-1; d_call: TRBD1; clone_size: NA; v_call: TRBV6-5; cdr3_aa: CANSLGTGGSEAFF; cdr3_nt: TGTGCCAACAGCCTAGGGACAGGGGGCTCTGAAGCTTTCTTT
j_call: TRBJ2-7; d_call: TRBD2; clone_size: NA; v_call: TRBV10-1; cdr3_aa: CASSESTSVTYEQYF; cdr3_nt: TGCGCCAGCAGTGAGTCGACTAGCGTAACCTACGAGCAGTACTTC
j_call: TRBJ1-5; d_call: NA; clone_size: NA; v_call: TRBV19; cdr3_aa: CASMTGHSNQPQHF; cdr3_nt: TGTGCCAGTATGACAGGACATAGCAATCAGCCCCAGCATTTT
j_call: TRBJ1-1; d_call: NA; clone_size: NA; v_call: TRBV4-1; cdr3_aa: CASSHLGAGMVNTEAFF; cdr3_nt: TGCGCCAGCAGCCATCTGGGTGCGGGGATGGTGAACACTGAAGCTTTCTTT
j_call: TRBJ2-5; d_call: NA; clone_size: NA; v_call: TRBV9; cdr3_aa: CASTMAEGETQYF; cdr3_nt: TGTGCCAGCACTATGGCGGAGGGGGAGACCCAGTACTTC
j_call: TRBJ1-2; d_call: TRBD1; clone_size: NA; v_call: TRBV19; cdr3_aa: CASRPPRDRVEHGYTF; cdr3_nt: TGTGCCAGTAGGCCCCCCCGGGACAGGGTGGAACATGGCTACACCTTC
j_call: TRBJ2-1; d_call: NA; clone_size: NA; v_call: TRBV24-1; cdr3_aa: CATSEDNSYNEQFF; cdr3_nt: TGTGCCACCAGTGAAGACAACTCCTACAATGAGCAGTTCTTC
j_call: TRBJ1-2; d_call: NA; clone_size: NA; v_call: TRBV5-6; cdr3_aa: CASTPGGRGYTF; cdr3_nt: TGTGCCAGCACCCCTGGGGGGAGAGGCTACACCTTC
j_call: TRBJ1-2; d_call: NA; clone_size: NA; v_call: TRBV19; cdr3_aa: CASSSDIYGYTF; cdr3_nt: TGTGCCAGTAGTAGCGACATTTATGGCTACACCTTC
j_call: TRBJ2-7; d_call: TRBD1; clone_size: NA; v_call: TRBV19; cdr3_aa: CASSIEPTGGYEQYF; cdr3_nt: TGTGCCAGTAGTATAGAGCCAACAGGGGGCTACGAGCAGTACTTC
j_call: TRBJ2-2; d_call: TRBD1; clone_size: once; v_call: TRBV24-1; cdr3_aa: CATSDALGTATNTGELFF; cdr3_nt: TGTGCCACCAGTGATGCGCTCGGGACAGCCACGAACACCGGGGAGCTGTTTTTT
j_call: TRBJ2-1; d_call: NA; clone_size: NA; v_call: TRBV27; cdr3_aa: CASSLLPRGNEQFF; cdr3_nt: TGTGCCAGCAGTTTACTCCCCCGGGGCAATGAGCAGTTCTTC
j_call: TRBJ1-2; d_call: NA; clone_size: few; v_call: TRBV5-1; cdr3_aa: CASSPQLLYGYTF; cdr3_nt: TGCGCCAGCAGCCCACAGCTCCTCTATGGCTACACCTTC
j_call: TRBJ2-2; d_call: NA; clone_size: NA; v_call: TRBV28; cdr3_aa: CASRPGGANTGELFF; cdr3_nt: TGTGCCAGCAGGCCTGGGGGCGCGAACACCGGGGAGCTGTTTTTT
j_call: TRBJ2-3; d_call: TRBD1; clone_size: NA; v_call: TRBV5-1; cdr3_aa: CASSRGLHTDTQYF; cdr3_nt: TGCGCCAGCAGCAGGGGGCTACATACAGATACGCAGTATTTT
j_call: TRBJ2-1; d_call: TRBD2; clone_size: few; v_call: TRBV4-1; cdr3_aa: CASSQVAGANNEQFF; cdr3_nt: TGCGCCAGCAGCCAGGTAGCGGGAGCTAACAATGAGCAGTTCTTC
j_call: TRBJ1-2; d_call: NA; clone_size: NA; v_call: TRBV7-9; cdr3_aa: CASSLAGFGGGYTF; cdr3_nt: TGTGCCAGCAGCTTAGCCGGCTTTGGCGGTGGCTACACCTTC
j_call: TRBJ2-5; d_call: TRBD2; clone_size: NA; v_call: TRBV6-4; cdr3_aa: CASSDSGPSGAGETQYF; cdr3_nt: TGTGCCAGCAGTGACAGCGGGCCTAGCGGGGCCGGAGAGACCCAGTACTTC
j_call: TRBJ2-3; d_call: NA; clone_size: NA; v_call: TRBV7-6; cdr3_aa: CASSLAGQNTDTQYF; cdr3_nt: TGTGCCAGCAGCTTGGCGGGACAGAACACAGATACGCAGTATTTT
j_call: TRBJ2-5; d_call: TRBD1; clone_size: NA; v_call: TRBV5-1; cdr3_aa: CASSSGTGPQETQYF; cdr3_nt: TGCGCCAGCAGCTCGGGGACAGGGCCACAAGAGACCCAGTACTTC
j_call: TRBJ2-3; d_call: NA; clone_size: NA; v_call: TRBV29-1; cdr3_aa: CSVEGTFPFTDTQYF; cdr3_nt: TGCAGCGTTGAAGGGACATTCCCCTTCACAGATACGCAGTATTTT
j_call: TRBJ1-2; d_call: NA; clone_size: NA; v_call: TRBV19; cdr3_aa: CASSPWGHTFGYTF; cdr3_nt: TGTGCCAGTAGTCCCTGGGGACACACGTTTGGCTACACCTTC
j_call: TRBJ1-2; d_call: TRBD1; clone_size: once; v_call: TRBV28; cdr3_aa: CASSPRGQSYGYTF; cdr3_nt: TGTGCCAGCAGTCCCCGGGGACAGAGCTATGGCTACACCTTC
j_call: TRBJ2-2; d_call: TRBD2; clone_size: NA; v_call: TRBV5-1; cdr3_aa: CASSYSGLTHTGELFF; cdr3_nt: TGCGCCAGCAGCTACTCGGGACTAACCCACACCGGGGAGCTGTTTTTT
j_call: TRBJ2-5; d_call: TRBD2; clone_size: NA; v_call: TRBV4-1; cdr3_aa: CASSPAETGGETQYF; cdr3_nt: TGCGCCAGCAGCCCCGCCGAGACGGGGGGAGAGACCCAGTACTTC
j_call: TRBJ2-5; d_call: NA; clone_size: NA; v_call: TRBV2; cdr3_aa: CASSSGLAGTQYF; cdr3_nt: TGTGCCAGCAGTTCGGGACTGGCAGGGACCCAGTACTTC
j_call: TRBJ2-7; d_call: TRBD1; clone_size: NA; v_call: TRBV19; cdr3_aa: CASSPSPGRGYEQYF; cdr3_nt: TGTGCCAGTAGTCCCAGCCCGGGCAGGGGGTACGAGCAGTACTTC
j_call: TRBJ2-1; d_call: TRBD2; clone_size: NA; v_call: TRBV25-1; cdr3_aa: CASSDERGGRGMIF; cdr3_nt: TGTGCCAGCAGTGACGAGCGGGGGGGACGGGGAATGATCTTC
j_call: TRBJ1-5; d_call: NA; clone_size: NA; v_call: TRBV12-3/TRBV12-4; cdr3_aa: CASSFDRQPQHF; cdr3_nt: TGTGCCAGCAGCTTTGACAGACAGCCCCAGCATTTT
j_call: TRBJ1-1; d_call: NA; clone_size: NA; v_call: TRBV18; cdr3_aa: CASSATGTEAFF; cdr3_nt: TGTGCCAGCTCGGCGACAGGCACTGAAGCTTTCTTT
j_call: TRBJ2-2; d_call: NA; clone_size: NA; v_call: TRBV30; cdr3_aa: CAWSRGTGGQAGELFF; cdr3_nt: TGTGCCTGGAGTCGTGGAACAGGTGGTCAAGCCGGGGAGCTGTTTTTT
j_call: TRBJ1-2; d_call: NA; clone_size: NA; v_call: TRBV11-2; cdr3_aa: CASSPAAQGGYTF; cdr3_nt: TGTGCCAGCAGCCCAGCGGCACAGGGTGGCTACACCTTC
j_call: TRBJ2-5; d_call: TRBD2; clone_size: NA; v_call: TRBV5-6; cdr3_aa: CASSAGLAGRETQYF; cdr3_nt: TGTGCCAGCAGCGCGGGACTAGCGGGACGGGAGACCCAGTACTTC
j_call: TRBJ2-1; d_call: TRBD1; clone_size: NA; v_call: TRBV19; cdr3_aa: CASSIRGPNNEQFF; cdr3_nt: TGTGCCAGTAGTATTAGGGGGCCTAACAATGAGCAGTTCTTC
j_call: TRBJ2-1; d_call: NA; clone_size: few; v_call: TRBV5-1; cdr3_aa: CASSWESYNEQFF; cdr3_nt: TGCGCCAGCAGCTGGGAGTCCTACAATGAGCAGTTCTTC
j_call: TRBJ2-3; d_call: NA; clone_size: NA; v_call: TRBV19; cdr3_aa: CASSLEWADTQYF; cdr3_nt: TGTGCCAGTAGTCTGGAGTGGGCAGATACGCAGTATTTT
j_call: TRBJ1-5; d_call: TRBD1; clone_size: NA; v_call: TRBV19; cdr3_aa: CASRSDRGPSNQPQHF; cdr3_nt: TGTGCCAGTAGGAGCGACAGGGGGCCCAGTAATCAGCCCCAGCATTTT
j_call: TRBJ2-5; d_call: TRBD1; clone_size: many; v_call: TRBV25-1; cdr3_aa: CASSFHRGRETQYF; cdr3_nt: TGTGCCAGCTCCTTTCACAGGGGGCGGGAGACCCAGTACTTC
j_call: TRBJ1-6; d_call: NA; clone_size: NA; v_call: TRBV6-1; cdr3_aa: CASQGSSYNSPLHF; cdr3_nt: TGTGCCAGCCAGGGGAGCTCCTATAATTCACCCCTCCACTTT
j_call: TRBJ2-1; d_call: NA; clone_size: NA; v_call: TRBV6-2/TRBV6-3; cdr3_aa: CASSYQLWNEQFF; cdr3_nt: TGTGCCAGCAGTTACCAACTATGGAATGAGCAGTTCTTC
j_call: TRBJ2-3; d_call: TRBD2; clone_size: once; v_call: TRBV3-1/TRBV3-2; cdr3_aa: CASRLLAGGPDTQYF; cdr3_nt: TGTGCCAGCAGACTCCTGGCGGGGGGGCCGGATACGCAGTATTTT
j_call: TRBJ1-2; d_call: NA; clone_size: NA; v_call: TRBV19; cdr3_aa: CASVQGTYGYTF; cdr3_nt: TGTGCCAGTGTACAGGGTACCTATGGCTACACCTTC
j_call: TRBJ1-2; d_call: NA; clone_size: NA; v_call: TRBV20-1; cdr3_aa: CSAPVNYGYTF; cdr3_nt: TGCAGTGCCCCGGTTAACTATGGCTACACCTTC
j_call: TRBJ1-4; d_call: NA; clone_size: NA; v_call: TRBV5-1; cdr3_aa: CASSFGSREKLFF; cdr3_nt: TGCGCCAGCAGCTTTGGGTCTAGGGAAAAACTGTTTTTT
j_call: TRBJ2-3; d_call: NA; clone_size: NA; v_call: TRBV19; cdr3_aa: CASSFRADTQYF; cdr3_nt: TGTGCCAGTAGTTTCCGAGCAGATACGCAGTATTTT
j_call: TRBJ2-7; d_call: TRBD1; clone_size: NA; v_call: TRBV19; cdr3_aa: CASSTNGFGQGANEQYF; cdr3_nt: TGTGCCAGTAGTACGAACGGCTTTGGGCAGGGGGCGAACGAGCAGTACTTC
j_call: TRBJ1-1; d_call: TRBD1; clone_size: NA; v_call: TRBV5-1; cdr3_aa: CASSRTGDGAEAFF; cdr3_nt: TGCGCCAGCAGCCGTACAGGGGACGGTGCTGAAGCTTTCTTT
j_call: TRBJ1-2; d_call: TRBD1; clone_size: NA; v_call: TRBV7-8; cdr3_aa: CASSSGQLNYGYTF; cdr3_nt: TGTGCCAGCAGCTCGGGACAGCTCAACTATGGCTACACCTTC
j_call: TRBJ2-3; d_call: TRBD2; clone_size: NA; v_call: TRBV2; cdr3_aa: CASSPLAGGFSDTQYF; cdr3_nt: TGTGCCAGCAGTCCACTAGCGGGAGGGTTTTCAGATACGCAGTATTTT
j_call: TRBJ2-7; d_call: NA; clone_size: NA; v_call: TRBV10-3; cdr3_aa: CATDRGLGTIEQYF; cdr3_nt: TGTGCCACGGACAGGGGACTAGGGACAATTGAGCAGTACTTC
j_call: TRBJ2-3; d_call: TRBD1; clone_size: NA; v_call: TRBV5-1; cdr3_aa: CASTDRGSSTDTQYF; cdr3_nt: TGCGCCAGCACGGACAGGGGGTCTAGCACAGATACGCAGTATTTT
j_call: TRBJ2-1; d_call: TRBD2; clone_size: once; v_call: TRBV6-2/TRBV6-3; cdr3_aa: CASSYSREGPHNEQFF; cdr3_nt: TGTGCCAGCAGTTATAGTCGGGAGGGTCCCCACAATGAGCAGTTCTTC
j_call: TRBJ2-2; d_call: TRBD1; clone_size: NA; v_call: TRBV5-1; cdr3_aa: CASSFDRGKTGELFF; cdr3_nt: TGCGCCAGCAGCTTTGACAGGGGGAAAACCGGGGAGCTGTTTTTT